Detailed here is one T cell receptor beta chain. The data belong to a study of T cells in Graves' hyperthyroidism and ophthalmopathy. The CDR3 sequence is 17 residues long. V was pared by 1 base and J by 8 bases, with 13 bases of the junction left unmatched. Germline V gives CDR1 LNHNV, CDR2 YYDKDF (reference sequence). TCR beta CDR3 sequences were amplified from RNA transcripts. A first-round RT-PCR of the TCR CDR3 used the HTBI primer set. TCRdb passed the multiplex PCR reads through MiXCR, listing each CDR3 protein once. Here the sample spans about 590,000 distinct CDR3 sequences, 13% to 15% being singletons.

The rearrangement links TRBV15 to TRBJ1-2; 10 nucleotides match TRBD1. The specimen sequenced was blood. The sequence was obtained from a woman under 30 with Graves' ophthalmopathy. In DNA form, the CDR3 reads TGTGCCACCAGCAGAGGGGGCCGCGGACAGGGGGTGAGGGGCTACACCTTC. Its protein is CATSRGGRGQGVRGYTF. The full variable domain, in which reference TRBV15 and TRBJ1-2 provide the parts outside the CDR3, is DAMVIQNPRYQVTQFGKPVTLSCSQTLNHNVMYWYQQKSSQAPKLLFHYYDKDFNNEADTPDNFQSRRPNTSFCFLDIRSPGLGDTAMYLCATSRGGRGQGVRGYTFGSGTRLTVV.